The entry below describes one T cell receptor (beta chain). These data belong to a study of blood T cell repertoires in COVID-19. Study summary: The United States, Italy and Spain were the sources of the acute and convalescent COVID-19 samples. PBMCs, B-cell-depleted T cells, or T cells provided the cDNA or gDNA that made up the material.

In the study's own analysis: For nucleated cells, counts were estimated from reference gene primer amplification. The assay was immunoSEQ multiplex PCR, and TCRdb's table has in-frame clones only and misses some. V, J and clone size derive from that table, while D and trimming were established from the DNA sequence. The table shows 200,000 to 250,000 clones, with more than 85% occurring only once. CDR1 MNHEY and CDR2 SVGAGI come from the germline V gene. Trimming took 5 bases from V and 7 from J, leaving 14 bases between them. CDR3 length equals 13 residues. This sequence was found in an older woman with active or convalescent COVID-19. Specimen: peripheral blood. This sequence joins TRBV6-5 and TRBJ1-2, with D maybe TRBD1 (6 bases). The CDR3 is CASSRQEVGGYTF. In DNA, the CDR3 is TGTGCCAGCAGTAGACAGGAAGTAGGTGGCTACACCTTC.